Reported below is one T cell receptor beta chain. The sample originates from a study of tumor-infiltrating lymphocytes in oesophageal squamous cell carcinoma. From the PCR reads, TCRdb called clonotypes with MiXCR, one entry per CDR3 protein. The sample comprises roughly 12,000 distinct CDR3 sequences, roughly 51% of which are singletons, and approximately 46% rests with the top ten. Per germline, CDR1 MRHNA and CDR2 SNTAGT. CDR3 size: 15 residues. The V gene lost 5 bases and the J gene lost 5 bases, with 15 bases spanning the gap. This rearrangement joins TRBV6-4 to TRBJ2-2, with TRBD2 as a possible D gene (5 bases). The sequenced material came from esophageal tumor tissue. The TCR sequence derives from a female donor with esophageal squamous cell carcinoma. The CDR3 protein is CASSYSRAFTGELFF. The DNA for the CDR3 is TGTGCCAGCAGTTATTCGCGGGCTTTTACCGGGGAGCTGTTTTTT.